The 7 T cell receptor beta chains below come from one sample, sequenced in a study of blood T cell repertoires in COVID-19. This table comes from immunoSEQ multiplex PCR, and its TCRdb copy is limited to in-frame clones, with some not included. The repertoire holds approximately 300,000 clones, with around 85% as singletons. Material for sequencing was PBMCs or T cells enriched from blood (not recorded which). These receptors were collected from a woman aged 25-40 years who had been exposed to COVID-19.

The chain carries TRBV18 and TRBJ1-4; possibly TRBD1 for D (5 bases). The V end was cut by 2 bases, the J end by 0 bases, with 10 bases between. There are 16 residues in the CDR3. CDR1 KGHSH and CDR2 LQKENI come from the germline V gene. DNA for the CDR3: TGTGCCAGCTCACCAAACGCGGGGGCAACTAATGAAAAACTGTTTTTT. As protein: CASSPNAGATNEKLFF.

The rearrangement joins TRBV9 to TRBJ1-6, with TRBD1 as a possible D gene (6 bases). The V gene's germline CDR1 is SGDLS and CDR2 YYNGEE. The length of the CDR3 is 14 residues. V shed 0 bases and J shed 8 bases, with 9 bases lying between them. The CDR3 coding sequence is TGTGCCAGCAGCGTAGTCGAGGGGGATTCACCCCTCCACTTT. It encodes CASSVVEGDSPLHF. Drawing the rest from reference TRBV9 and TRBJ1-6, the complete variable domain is DSGVTQTPKHLITATGQRVTLRCSPRSGDLSVYWYQQSLDQGLQFLIQYYNGEERAKGNILERFSAQQFPDLHSELNLSSLELGDSALYFCASSVVEGDSPLHFGNGTRLTVT.

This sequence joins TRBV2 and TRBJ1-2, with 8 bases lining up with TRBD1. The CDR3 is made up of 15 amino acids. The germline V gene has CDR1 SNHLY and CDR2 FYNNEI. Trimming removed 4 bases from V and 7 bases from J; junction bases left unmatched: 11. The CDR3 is CASSAGWQGASGYTF. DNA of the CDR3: TGTGCCAGCAGTGCCGGTTGGCAGGGGGCCTCTGGCTACACCTTC.

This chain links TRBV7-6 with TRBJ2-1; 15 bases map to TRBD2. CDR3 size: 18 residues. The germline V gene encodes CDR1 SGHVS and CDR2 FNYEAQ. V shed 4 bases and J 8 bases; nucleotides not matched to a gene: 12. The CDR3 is CASSSRTGTSGGRDEQFF. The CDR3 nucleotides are TGTGCCAGCAGCTCCCGCACCGGGACTAGCGGGGGGAGGGATGAGCAGTTCTTC. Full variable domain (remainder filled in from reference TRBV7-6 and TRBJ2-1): GAGVSQSPRYKVTKRGQDVALRCDPISGHVSLYWYRQALGQGPEFLTYFNYEAQQDKSGLPNDRFSAERPEGSISTLTIQRTEQRDSAMYRCASSSRTGTSGGRDEQFFGPGTRLTVL.

The CDR3 loop is CASSQGKPQHF. DNA of the CDR3: TGTGCCAGCAGCCAGGGAAAGCCCCAGCATTTT. The chain joins TRBV6-5 to TRBJ1-5, with a weak D call TRBD1 (5 bases). Per germline, CDR1 MNHEY and CDR2 SVGAGI. This CDR3 contains 11 residues. V was pared by 6 bases and J by 8 bases, with 8 bases between.

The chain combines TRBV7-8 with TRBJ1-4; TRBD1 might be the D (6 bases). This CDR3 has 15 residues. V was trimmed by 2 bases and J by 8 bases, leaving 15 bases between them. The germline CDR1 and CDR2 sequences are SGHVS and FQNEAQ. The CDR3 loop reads CASSLSGGQSEKLFF. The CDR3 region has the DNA TGTGCCAGCAGCTTATCGGGGGGGCAGAGCGAAAAACTGTTTTTT.

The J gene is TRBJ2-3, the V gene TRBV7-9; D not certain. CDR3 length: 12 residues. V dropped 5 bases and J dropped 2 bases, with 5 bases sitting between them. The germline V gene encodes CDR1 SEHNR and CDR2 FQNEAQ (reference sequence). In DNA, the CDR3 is TGTGCCAGCAGCCGTAACACAGATACGCAGTATTTT. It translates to CASSRNTDTQYF.